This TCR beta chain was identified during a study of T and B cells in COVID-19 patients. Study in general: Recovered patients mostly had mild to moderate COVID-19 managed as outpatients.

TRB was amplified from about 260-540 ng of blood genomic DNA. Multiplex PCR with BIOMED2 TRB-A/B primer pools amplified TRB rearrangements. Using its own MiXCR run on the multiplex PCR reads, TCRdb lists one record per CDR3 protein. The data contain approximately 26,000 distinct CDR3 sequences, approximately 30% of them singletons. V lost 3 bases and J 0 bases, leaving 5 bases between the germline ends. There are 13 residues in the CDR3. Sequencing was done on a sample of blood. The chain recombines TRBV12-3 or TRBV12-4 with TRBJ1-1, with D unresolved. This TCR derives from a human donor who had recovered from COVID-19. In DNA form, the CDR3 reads TGTGCCAGCAGTTTGCTCGTGAACACTGAAGCTTTCTTT. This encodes CASSLLVNTEAFF.